These T cell receptor beta chains were read from a single sample in a study of beta chain features in type 1 diabetes. TCRdb's table, derived via immunoSEQ multiplex PCR, lists solely in-frame clones and lacks some. The sample has hundreds of thousands of clones, roughly a sixth seen once; the top ten hold about 0.086%. Sequencing was performed on naive CD4+ T cells from blood. These receptors originate from a young man in good health. Both conserved end residues are part of each CDR3.

v_gene	j_gene	CDR3aa
TRBV25-1	TRBJ2-5	CASRRTGEETQYF
TRBV7-2	TRBJ1-2	CASRASGQGAYYGYTF
TRBV9	TRBJ2-3	CASSGPGDTQYF
TRBV6-1	TRBJ1-1	CASSETDKTLAFF
TRBV19	TRBJ2-7	CASRMTGGTYEQYF
TRBV4-3	TRBJ2-1	CASSQDRPTGGWHEQFF
TRBV6-5	TRBJ1-1	CASRSYGGNTEAFF
TRBV28	TRBJ1-2	CASSPPTNSYGYTF
TRBV4-2	TRBJ1-4	CASSLYRGSNEKLFF
TRBV10-3	TRBJ2-7	CAISPNRGRTYEQYF
TRBV28	TRBJ2-7	CASSWAEEQYF
TRBV7-9	TRBJ1-2	CAHERGSRGYTF
TRBV19	TRBJ1-2	CASIPGGNGYTF
TRBV28	TRBJ1-1	CASIDTEAFF
TRBV6-5	TRBJ1-3	CASSYRLAFGNTIYF
TRBV6-5	TRBJ1-2	CASMGVPYGYTF
TRBV19	TRBJ2-3	CASSFAGLAGSDTQYF
TRBV19	TRBJ2-7	CASSRSTRGTYEQYF
TRBV6-4	TRBJ1-5	CASSATTGGNQPQHF
TRBV11-1	TRBJ2-5	CASEGGIQETQYF
TRBV6-5	TRBJ1-2	CASRTDRYGYTF
TRBV25-1	TRBJ1-2	CASSGSRGGYTF
TRBV2	TRBJ2-1	CASRPQGAGYNEQFF
TRBV7-2	TRBJ2-7	CASSLEGPGEQYF
TRBV28	TRBJ2-1	CASSPPPQRGYNEQFF
TRBV7-2	TRBJ2-1	CASSLGDRSGEQFF
TRBV20-1	TRBJ1-1	CSAREQNEAFF
TRBV6-5	TRBJ2-5	CASSLTGTQETQYF
TRBV10-3	TRBJ2-3	CAIQTGTSLYF
TRBV15	TRBJ2-6	CATSRGAAQSGANVLTF
TRBV7-3	TRBJ2-5	CASSRTPGLAGGRGETQYF
TRBV7-9	TRBJ2-7	CASSPTSGAILYEQYF
TRBV7-3	TRBJ1-5	CASSLQGNQPQHF
TRBV11-3	TRBJ1-2	CASSTGTGYGYTF
TRBV18	TRBJ2-7	CASAPGLAASEQYF
TRBV5-4	TRBJ1-4	CASSSVVGRNEKLFF
TRBV9	TRBJ2-3	CASSVSGSTDTQYF
TRBV9	TRBJ1-2	CASSAQGTLLYGGYTF
TRBV5-1	TRBJ2-3	CASSLAQVATDTQYF
TRBV4-2	TRBJ2-7	CASSLGAQGNEQYF
TRBV19	TRBJ1-1	CASSKMETEAFF